Following are 29 T cell receptor beta chains from one sample sequenced in a study of technical replicates of blood from a few donors (dated by TCRdb to between 2016 and 2019). The library was obtained by the immunoSEQ multiplex PCR assay. The source is immuneACCESS, and TCRdb retained only in-frame sequences with V and J called. Part of the clones is not carried over; for the studies checked, unresolved V genes explain less than half of this, and the remainder is unexplained. This sample has roughly 15,000 clones in its table, and approximately 89% of those were observed once. 8% to 13% of the sample is in the top ten clones. The material sequenced was PBMCs. Source of these receptors: a human donor in good health.

This rearrangement joins TRBV7-2 to TRBJ2-4; the D gene is possibly TRBD2 (5 bases). CDR3 size: 12 residues. Germline V lookup: CDR1 SGHTA, CDR2 FQGNSA. Between the trimmed V and J ends, which lost 6 bases and 9 bases, there was a span of 12 bases. DNA for the CDR3: TGTGCCAGCAGTCCAGTCACTAGCATTCAGTACTTC. This translates into CASSPVTSIQYF.

This clone occurred a few times. The CDR3 protein is CASTQGLNTEAFF. The CDR3 DNA sequence: TGTGCCAGCACGCAGGGCCTGAACACTGAAGCTTTCTTT. This chain links TRBV18 with TRBJ1-1; TRBD1 might be the D (5 bases). The CDR3 contains 13 residues. Trimming took 8 bases from V and 0 from J, leaving 10 bases between them. Per the germline V gene, CDR1 is KGHSH and CDR2 is LQKENI.

The chain links TRBV27 to TRBJ2-1, with D perhaps TRBD1 (5 bases). V lost 4 bases to trimming and J lost 0 bases, with 13 bases between them. Germline CDR1 is MNHEY and CDR2 is SMNVEV (reference sequence). The CDR3 has 16 residues. CDR3 region: CASSSAGFSSYNEQFF. The CDR3 DNA reads TGTGCCAGCAGTTCCGCAGGGTTTAGCTCCTACAATGAGCAGTTCTTC.

In the case of this clone: The junction and the germline gene differ at one end; a read error may be behind it. V gene TRBV19 combines with J gene TRBJ1-2; D unclear. Per the germline V gene, CDR1 is LNHDA and CDR2 is SQIVND (reference sequence). The CDR3 runs to 14 residues. CDR3 coding DNA: TGTGCCAGTAGTATAGACGGAGCTAACTATGGCCACACCTTC. Its translation is CASSIDGANYGHTF.

Only one count was recorded for this clone. This sequence joins TRBV21-1 and TRBJ2-4; the table assigns TRBD2, which was not confirmed against the DNA. TRBV21-1 is annotated as a pseudogene. This CDR3 is 18 amino acids long. The DNA of the CDR3 is TGTGCCAGCAGCAAAAATAGCCGGCCCTTTCTAGCCAAAAACATTCAGTACTTC. The encoded protein is CASSKNSRPFLAKNIQYF.

V and J are TRBV28 and TRBJ1-1, with 10 bases matching TRBD1. Trimming removed 4 bases from V and 3 bases from J; junction bases left unmatched: 11. From germline, CDR1 is MDHEN and CDR2 SYDVKM. CDR3 length: 17 amino acids. CDR3 amino acids: CASSSFDRGRRDTEAFF. The CDR3 region has the DNA TGTGCCAGCAGTTCATTTGACAGGGGGCGCCGGGACACTGAAGCTTTCTTT.

J is TRBJ2-5 and V is TRBV7-9; the D gene is possibly TRBD2 (6 bases). Trimming shortened V by 5 bases and J by 1 base, and 17 bases separated the two germline ends. The CDR3 is 16 residues long. Per germline, CDR1 SEHNR and CDR2 FQNEAQ (reference sequence). CDR3 amino acids: CASSPRWGVLQETQYF. CDR3 nucleotide sequence: TGTGCCAGCAGCCCCCGGTGGGGGGTTCTCCAAGAGACCCAGTACTTC.

This clone came up once. This chain uses TRBV9 with TRBJ2-7, with a weak D call TRBD2 (5 bases). The CDR3 contains 15 residues. Germline CDR1 and CDR2: SGDLS and YYNGEE. With 3 bases removed from V and 5 bases from J, the gap between germline ends came to 18 bases. CDR3 sequence: CASSASGILPNEQYF. CDR3 DNA: TGTGCCAGCAGCGCCTCCGGGATCCTACCCAACGAGCAGTACTTC. Combining the CDR3 with reference TRBV9 and TRBJ2-7 gives the whole variable domain DSGVTQTPKHLITATGQRVTLRCSPRSGDLSVYWYQQSLDQGLQFLIQYYNGEERAKGNILERFSAQQFPDLHSELNLSSLELGDSALYFCASSASGILPNEQYFGPGTRLTVT.

The chain joins TRBV5-4 to TRBJ1-5; D possibly corresponds to TRBD1 (6 bases). CDR3 size: 18 residues. The V gene lost 3 bases and the J gene lost 0 bases, with 19 bases spanning the gap. Germline-derived CDR1 and CDR2 are SGHNT and YYREEE (reference sequence). The CDR3 bases are TGTGCCAGCAGCTACAGGGCAGGGAGACTCTTTAGCAATCAGCCCCAGCATTTT. Amino acid sequence: CASSYRAGRLFSNQPQHF.

The chain has TRBV6-5 and TRBJ2-7, with a weak D call TRBD1 (6 bases). V lost 5 bases and J 6 bases, leaving 14 bases between the germline ends. The CDR3 is 13 amino acids. CDR1 is MNHEY and CDR2 is SVGAGI in the germline V gene. The DNA for the CDR3 is TGTGCCAGCAGTCCCCAGGGGAGAAGCGAGCAGTACTTC. This codes for CASSPQGRSEQYF.

V and J are TRBV7-9 and TRBJ1-5; a weak D match, TRBD1 (5 bases). Trimming took 5 bases from V and 7 from J, leaving 18 bases between them. This CDR3 comprises 15 residues. Germline values: CDR1 SEHNR, CDR2 FQNEAQ (reference sequence). In DNA, the CDR3 is TGTGCCAGCAGCCCAGATGGGGCAGTCTGGCAGCCCCAGCATTTT. Encoded protein: CASSPDGAVWQPQHF.

J is TRBJ2-1 and V is TRBV18, with 15 bases identical to TRBD2. The V segment lost 3 bases and the J segment 6 bases; nucleotides outside the gene matches: 3. The CDR3 length is 16 residues. Per germline, CDR1 KGHSH and CDR2 LQKENI. In nucleotides, the CDR3 is TGTGCCAGCTCACCTGAGGGACTAGCGGGGGGCAATGAGCAGTTCTTC. Translating it yields CASSPEGLAGGNEQFF. Drawing the rest from reference TRBV18 and TRBJ2-1, the complete variable domain is NAGVMQNPRHLVRRRGQEARLRCSPMKGHSHVYWYRQLPEEGLKFMVYLQKENIIDESGMPKERFSAEFPKEGPSILRIQQVVRGDSAAYFCASSPEGLAGGNEQFFGPGTRLTVL.

The chain recombines TRBV27 with TRBJ1-5; TRBD1 might be the D (5 bases). The CDR3 is made up of 14 amino acids. The V gene's germline CDR1 is MNHEY and CDR2 SMNVEV (reference sequence). Trimming stripped 4 bases from V and 5 bases from J, with 12 bases between. CDR3 DNA sequence: TGTGCCAGCAGTTGGCAGGGAGGCTATCAGCCCCAGCATTTT. Its translation: CASSWQGGYQPQHF.

This rearrangement joins TRBV6-5 to TRBJ2-5; D is undetermined. V was shortened by 4 bases and J by 0 bases, with 12 bases between the two germline ends. Germline V lookup: CDR1 MNHEY, CDR2 SVGAGI. The CDR3 loop spans 15 amino acids. DNA of the CDR3: TGTGCCAGCAGTTCCACACACAGTTACCAAGAGACCCAGTACTTC. Its translation is CASSSTHSYQETQYF.

The rearrangement links TRBV6-5 to TRBJ2-7, with a weak D call TRBD1 (6 bases). The CDR3 is 16 residues long. CDR1 and CDR2 from the germline V gene are MNHEY and SVGAGI. With 0 bases removed from V and 0 bases from J, the gap between germline ends came to 12 bases. CDR3 residues: CASSYSVRGSSYEQYF. CDR3 DNA sequence: TGTGCCAGCAGTTACTCAGTCAGGGGCAGCTCCTACGAGCAGTACTTC.

This clone was recorded a few times. The V call is TRBV4-2, the J call TRBJ2-1, with a weak D call TRBD2 (5 bases). Trimming stripped 1 base from V and 8 bases from J, with 15 bases between. The germline gives CDR1 LGHNA, CDR2 YNFKEQ. The CDR3 totals 15 residues. CDR3 loop: CASSQGGDSIYEQFF. For the CDR3, the DNA is TGTGCCAGCAGCCAAGGGGGAGATAGCATCTATGAGCAGTTCTTC.

V is TRBV5-1 and J is TRBJ2-3, with D tentatively TRBD1 (6 bases). CDR3 length: 16 residues. Per the germline V gene, CDR1 is SGHRS and CDR2 is YFSETQ. V dropped 4 bases and J dropped 0 bases, with 15 bases sitting between them. CDR3 protein: CASSGALGHSTDTQYF. The DNA of the CDR3 is TGCGCCAGCAGCGGCGCCCTGGGACACAGCACAGATACGCAGTATTTT.

This chain joins TRBV5-1 and TRBJ2-5, with 7 bases fitting TRBD1. With 1 base clipped from V and 2 bases from J, the junction kept 5 bases outside the gene matches. Looked up from germline, CDR1 is SGHRS and CDR2 is YFSETQ. There are 15 residues in the CDR3. DNA of the CDR3: TGCGCCAGCAGCTTGACTGGACAGGCACAAGAGACCCAGTACTTC. It encodes CASSLTGQAQETQYF.

The J gene is TRBJ2-7, the V gene TRBV18; the D gene is possibly TRBD2 (6 bases). CDR3 length: 15 amino acids. The V and J ends lost 3 bases and 0 bases respectively, with 12 bases between them. Per germline, CDR1 KGHSH and CDR2 LQKENI. The CDR3 sequence is CASSPEGVSSYEQYF. The CDR3 nucleotides are TGTGCCAGCTCACCGGAGGGAGTAAGCTCCTACGAGCAGTACTTC.

There are a few counts of this clone. The chain recombines TRBV4-1 with TRBJ2-7; 10 nucleotides line up with TRBD2. Germline CDR1 and CDR2: MGHRA and YSYEKL. The CDR3 spans 16 residues. J lost 6 bases, V lost 0 bases, and 8 bases had no gene match. The CDR3 coding sequence is TGCGCCAGCAGCCAAGAAAAAGGAGCGGGAGGGCGCGAGCAGTACTTC. This translates into CASSQEKGAGGREQYF.

This sequence joins TRBV19 and TRBJ2-1; D perhaps matches TRBD2 (5 bases). Looked up from germline, CDR1 is LNHDA and CDR2 is SQIVND (reference sequence). Trimming cost V 2 bases and J 9 bases, with 11 bases left between them. This CDR3 has 13 amino acids. The CDR3 region has the DNA TGTGCCAGTAGTATAAATCTAGAGGGTGAGCAGTTCTTC. Translation: CASSINLEGEQFF.

This clone was found a few times. The rearrangement links TRBV10-1 to TRBJ1-3, with TRBD1 as a possible D gene (6 bases). Trimming shortened V by 10 bases and J by 1 base, and 11 bases separated the two germline ends. Germline-derived CDR1 and CDR2 are WNHNN and SYGVQD (reference sequence). The CDR3 loop spans 13 amino acids. The CDR3 nucleotides read TGCGCCACACAGGGAAGTTCTGGAAACACCATATATTTT. It codes for CATQGSSGNTIYF.

The CDR3 spells CAWSSGRVDTQYF. The CDR3 nucleotides are TGTGCCTGGTCTAGCGGGAGAGTGGATACGCAGTATTTT. The rearrangement uses TRBV30 and TRBJ2-3, with 10 bases matching TRBD2. The V gene's germline CDR1 is GTSNPN and CDR2 SVGIG (reference sequence). The CDR3 covers 13 residues. V dropped 5 bases and J dropped 6; count of bases not matched to a gene: 5.

The chain is built from TRBV6-1 and TRBJ1-1; weak D call: TRBD1 (6 bases). V lost 4 bases and J 0 bases, leaving 12 bases between the germline ends. Germline values: CDR1 MNHNS, CDR2 SASEGT. The CDR3 extends over 15 amino acids. CDR3: CASSGSRQVNTEAFF. The DNA of the CDR3 is TGTGCCAGCAGTGGATCGAGACAGGTGAACACTGAAGCTTTCTTT.

This sequence joins TRBV19 and TRBJ2-1; 16 nucleotides agree with TRBD2. The CDR3 runs 17 residues. The germline V gene has CDR1 LNHDA and CDR2 SQIVND (reference sequence). With 7 bases clipped from V and 0 bases from J, the junction kept 3 bases outside the gene matches. The CDR3 reads CASMGLAGGGSYNEQFF. The CDR3 DNA follows: TGTGCCAGTATGGGACTAGCGGGAGGGGGCTCCTACAATGAGCAGTTCTTC.

The chain carries TRBV28 and TRBJ1-3, with 7 bases identical to TRBD1. The CDR3 runs 14 residues. The J segment lost 5 bases and the V segment lost 6 bases, leaving 7 bases of the junction unmatched. Per the germline V gene, CDR1 is MDHEN and CDR2 is SYDVKM. Here the CDR3 DNA reads TGTGCCAGCAGCCGTACAGGGGTAAGAAACACCATATATTTT. Residues: CASSRTGVRNTIYF.

The V call is TRBV5-4, the J call TRBJ2-5; TRBD2 matches at 8 bases. V shed 1 base, J shed 1 base, and the junction held 6 bases outside the gene matches. There are 16 residues in the CDR3. CDR1 and CDR2 (germline): SGHNT, YYREEE (reference sequence). CDR3 sequence reads: CASSLSAGALQETQYF. The CDR3 region has the DNA TGTGCCAGCAGCTTGTCAGCGGGAGCCCTCCAAGAGACCCAGTACTTC.

The CDR3 here is CASIVPGAEAFF. The CDR3 DNA reads TGTGCCAGCATCGTCCCGGGAGCCGAAGCTTTCTTT. This rearrangement joins TRBV6-5 to TRBJ1-1; D not resolved. Germline CDR1 is MNHEY and CDR2 is SVGAGI. The length of the CDR3 is 12 residues. V was pared by 7 bases and J by 8 bases, with 14 bases between.

This clone appeared a single time. CDR3 in amino acids: CASSSDTNTGELFF. The CDR3 bases are TGTGCCAGCTCATCCGACACTAACACCGGGGAGCTGTTTTTT. V usage is TRBV18 and J usage is TRBJ2-2; no reliable D call. There are 14 residues in the CDR3. Trimming removed 5 bases from V and 2 bases from J, with 9 bases in between. The germline CDR1 and CDR2 sequences are KGHSH and LQKENI.